This T cell receptor beta chain was identified in a study of T cells expressing NK-cell markers. Study in general: All TCR beta repertoires analysed originated from sorted CD3+CD56+NKG2C+, CD3+CD56+NKG2C- and CD3+CD56-NKG2C+ T cells. General study findings and limits: The same clonotypes also predominated in the CD3+CD56-NKG2C+ fraction of a handful of donors. Certain NKG2C+ T cell clones were expanded, and their HCMV specificity remained unclear.

The CDR3 loop spans 14 amino acids. TCRdb re-called the 5' RACE reads and shows each CDR3 protein once, DNA omitted. The table lists hundreds of thousands of distinct CDR3 sequences. In regard to this clonotype: Its cognate antigen is unknown.

Sequencing used blood T cells: a sorted CD56 or NKG2C T cell subset, CD4+ or CD8+ T cells, or bulk PBMC T cells (not recorded which). This chain uses TRBV12-3 or TRBV12-4 with TRBJ1-2. The TCR comes from a man aged 18 to 69 in good health. The CDR3 is CASSLIGSGYGYTF.